This is a list of T cell receptor beta chains from one sample in a study of blood T cell repertoires in COVID-19. Data came from immunoSEQ multiplex PCR; TCRdb stores just in-frame clones and leaves some out. The repertoire holds 60,000 or so clones, approximately 85% seen once, with about 17% in the top ten. The sequencing sample was made of peripheral blood. The receptor source for this set is a human donor in a cohort sampled during active COVID-19. The CDR3 runs from the conserved cysteine through the conserved F or W. The D gene is left open where the match is weak. For some rows the clone size is stated as once, few or many, or as a class when expanded; others skip it.

size	D	length	V	J	DNA	CDR3
-	TRBD2	19	TRBV6-1	TRBJ2-3	TGTGCCAGCAGTGAAATTAGGCCGGGGCTAGCGGGGGGCACAGATACGCAGTATTTT	CASSEIRPGLAGGTDTQYF
-	TRBD1	15	TRBV11-1	TRBJ2-7	TGTGCCAGCAGCTCAACCGACAGGGGACCCTACGAGCAGTACTTC	CASSSTDRGPYEQYF
-	-	16	TRBV2	TRBJ2-3	TGTGCCAGCAGTGGGTACAGCGGGCAGCCCACAGATACGCAGTATTTT	CASSGYSGQPTDTQYF
-	TRBD2	16	TRBV4-1	TRBJ2-2	TGCGCCAGCAGCCCCGAGCGGGGGGGCTGGAACGGGGAGCTGTTTTTT	CASSPERGGWNGELFF
once	-	15	TRBV7-9	TRBJ2-2	TGTGCCAGCAGACCAGACGCCGCGGCCACCGGGGAGCTGTTTTTT	CASRPDAAATGELFF
once	-	14	TRBV7-9	TRBJ2-7	TGTGCCAGCAGCTTACAAGGGGATTCCTACGAGCAGTACTTC	CASSLQGDSYEQYF
-	TRBD2	15	TRBV30	TRBJ2-2	TGTGCCTGGTCCCCCGGGGGGACTCAGGTCGGGGAGCTGTTTTTT	CAWSPGGTQVGELFF
-	-	15	TRBV2	TRBJ1-5	TGTGCCAGCAGTGAATGGGGACAAACCAATCAGCCCCAGCATTTT	CASSEWGQTNQPQHF
-	-	16	TRBV11-2	TRBJ2-1	TGTGCCAGCAGCTTTGCCGGGGGGCTCTCCTACAATGAGCAGTTCTTC	CASSFAGGLSYNEQFF
-	TRBD2	16	TRBV7-2	TRBJ2-1	TGTGCCAGCAGCTCCCCAGCGGGGGGAGGATACAATGAGCAGTTCTTC	CASSSPAGGGYNEQFF
-	TRBD1	15	TRBV7-6	TRBJ2-7	TGTGCCAGCAGCCGGGACAGGGGTGGGACCTACGAGCAGTACTTC	CASSRDRGGTYEQYF
-	-	15	TRBV11-2	TRBJ1-5	TGTGCCAGCAGCTTAACAGACTATAGCAATCAGCCCCAGCATTTT	CASSLTDYSNQPQHF
-	-	14	TRBV5-1	TRBJ2-2	TGCGCCAGCAGCTTGGCCGGGGGCACCGGGGAGCTGTTTTTT	CASSLAGGTGELFF
-	TRBD1	16	TRBV7-8	TRBJ1-2	TGTGCCAGCAGCTTAGGCCAGGGGGCAGCTAACTATGGCTACACCTTC	CASSLGQGAANYGYTF
-	-	15	TRBV27	TRBJ1-1	TGTGCCAGCAGTCATCGGACAGTCAGCTTCACTGAAGCTTTCTTT	CASSHRTVSFTEAFF
-	-	16	TRBV7-9	TRBJ1-5	TGTGCCAGCAGCTTAGGGGCAGGGCGGAAGAATCAGCCCCAGCATTTT	CASSLGAGRKNQPQHF
-	-	13	TRBV30	TRBJ2-2	TGTGCCTGGAGTTTCACAAACACCGGGGAGCTGTTTTTT	CAWSFTNTGELFF
-	TRBD1	15	TRBV7-2	TRBJ1-1	TGTGCCAGCAGGCCAACAGGGGCCGGTATGGCTGAAGCTTTCTTT	CASRPTGAGMAEAFF
-	TRBD1	14	TRBV18	TRBJ2-7	TGTGCCAGCTCACCACCGGGACAGACCTACGAGCAGTACTTC	CASSPPGQTYEQYF
-	-	14	TRBV5-1	TRBJ2-3	TGCGCCAGCAGCGCAGCGGTGTACACAGATACGCAGTATTTT	CASSAAVYTDTQYF
-	-	14	TRBV24-1	TRBJ1-2	TGTGCCACCAGTGATTTGGCAGATAACTATGGCTACACCTTC	CATSDLADNYGYTF
-	-	14	TRBV19	TRBJ1-1	TGTGCCAGTAGTTTCCCAACAGGGAACACTGAAGCTTTCTTT	CASSFPTGNTEAFF
-	TRBD1	15	TRBV7-9	TRBJ1-2	TGTGCCAGCAGCTCCGCGGACAGGCGTAACTATGGCTACACCTTC	CASSSADRRNYGYTF
-	TRBD1	15	TRBV4-3	TRBJ1-4	TGCGCCAGCAGCCAAGATGGCAGGGGGGCTGAAAAACTGTTTTTT	CASSQDGRGAEKLFF
-	-	15	TRBV6-5	TRBJ2-4	TGTGCCAGCACCCCCACCACAGGGATTAGGAACATTCAGTACTTC	CASTPTTGIRNIQYF
medium-sized	TRBD1	14	TRBV7-8	TRBJ1-1	TGTGCCAGCAGCCCTTGGACAGGGGACACTGAAGCTTTCTTT	CASSPWTGDTEAFF
-	TRBD1	16	TRBV5-4	TRBJ2-2	TGTGCCAGCAGCACTCAGACAGGGGTCAACACCGGGGAGCTGTTTTTT	CASSTQTGVNTGELFF
-	-	16	TRBV6-5	TRBJ2-3	TGTGCCAGCAGTTACTCGAACAGATTTAGCACAGATACGCAGTATTTT	CASSYSNRFSTDTQYF
-	TRBD2	16	TRBV7-9	TRBJ2-3	TGTGCCAGCAGCTCTCGGACTAGCGGGGGCGCAGATACGCAGTATTTT	CASSSRTSGGADTQYF
-	TRBD1	13	TRBV5-1	TRBJ2-5	TGCGCCAGCAGCTTACAGGGGCAAGAGACCCAGTACTTC	CASSLQGQETQYF
once	TRBD2	15	TRBV29-1	TRBJ2-3	TGCAGCGTTAACCCGGGGGGAGGGGACACAGATACGCAGTATTTT	CSVNPGGGDTDTQYF
-	TRBD1	16	TRBV10-1	TRBJ1-1	TGCGCCAGCAGTGAGGCCGCGGGACAGGGAAACACTGAAGCTTTCTTT	CASSEAAGQGNTEAFF
-	-	14	TRBV5-1	TRBJ1-2	TGCGCCAGCAGCCCGGCGGGGGGGCCGGGTGGCTACACCTTC	CASSPAGGPGGYTF
-	-	13	TRBV24-1	TRBJ1-2	TGTGCCACCAGTGACGACACCTTCTATGGCTACACCTTC	CATSDDTFYGYTF
once	TRBD2	14	TRBV7-2	TRBJ2-4	TGTGCCAGCAGCTCGACTAGCGGGGTTGACATTCAGTACTTC	CASSSTSGVDIQYF
-	-	17	TRBV30	TRBJ1-5	TGTGCCTGGAGTACCCAAAACAGGTGCCATAGGCATAGGCCCCAGCATTTT	CAWSTQNRCHRHRPQHF
-	-	14	TRBV7-8	TRBJ2-5	TGTGCCAGCAGCTTATACAGGCCCCAAGAGACCCAGTACTTC	CASSLYRPQETQYF
-	-	13	TRBV5-8	TRBJ1-5	TGTGCCAGCAGTGCGGGGGCCAATCAGCCCCAGCATTTT	CASSAGANQPQHF
-	-	15	TRBV7-8	TRBJ2-7	TGTGCCAGCAGCCCCCGGCGGGTCGGATCATACGAGCAGTACTTC	CASSPRRVGSYEQYF
-	TRBD1	15	TRBV19	TRBJ2-7	TGTGCCAGTAGGCGGCGGGACAGGGGTTCCTACGAGCAGTACTTC	CASRRRDRGSYEQYF
once	-	13	TRBV15	TRBJ1-2	TGTGCCACCAGCAGAACAGGGAGCGTTGGCTACACCTTC	CATSRTGSVGYTF
-	-	16	TRBV7-2	TRBJ2-6	TGTGCCAGCAGTAGCGACGGTAACTCTGGGGCCAACGTCCTGACTTTC	CASSSDGNSGANVLTF